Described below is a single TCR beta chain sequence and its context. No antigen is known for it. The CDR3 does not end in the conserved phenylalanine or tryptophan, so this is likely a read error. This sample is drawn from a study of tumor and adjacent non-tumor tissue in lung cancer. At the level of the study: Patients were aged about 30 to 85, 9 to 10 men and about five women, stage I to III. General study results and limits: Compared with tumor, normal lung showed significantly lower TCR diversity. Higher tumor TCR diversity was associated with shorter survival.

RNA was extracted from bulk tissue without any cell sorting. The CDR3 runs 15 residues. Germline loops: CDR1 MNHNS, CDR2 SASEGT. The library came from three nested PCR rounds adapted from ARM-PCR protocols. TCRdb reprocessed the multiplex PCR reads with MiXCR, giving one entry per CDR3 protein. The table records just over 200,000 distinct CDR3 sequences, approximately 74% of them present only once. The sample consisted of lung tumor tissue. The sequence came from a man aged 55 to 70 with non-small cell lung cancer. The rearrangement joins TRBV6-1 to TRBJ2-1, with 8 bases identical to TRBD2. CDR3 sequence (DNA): TGTGCCAGCTGTGACGGGACTAGCTCCTACAATGAGCAGTTCCTC. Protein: CASCDGTSSYNEQFL.